The subject of this entry is one T cell receptor (beta chain). No antigen is known for it. The data stem from a study of T cell repertoires in cytomegalovirus infection. V lost 7 bases, J lost 5 bases, and 17 bases lay in between. Germline CDR1 LGHDT, CDR2 YNNKEL (reference sequence). The CDR3 is 14 residues long. Using its own MiXCR run on the reads, TCRdb lists one record per CDR3 protein. The table lists about 74,000 distinct CDR3 sequences, about 30% of them singletons, with 59% in the top ten. This TCR came from a human donor in good health (CMV status not recorded). Some clones in this sample may be carry-over from other donors' samples. The chain has TRBV3-1 and TRBJ2-5, with D possibly TRBD1 on 7 matching bases. Source: CD8+ T cells from cultured PBMCs, taken from culture after CMV antigen stimulation. The CDR3 bases are TGTGCCAGCACAGGACAGGAGGGATTGGAGACCCAGTACTTC. It yields the protein CASTGQEGLETQYF.